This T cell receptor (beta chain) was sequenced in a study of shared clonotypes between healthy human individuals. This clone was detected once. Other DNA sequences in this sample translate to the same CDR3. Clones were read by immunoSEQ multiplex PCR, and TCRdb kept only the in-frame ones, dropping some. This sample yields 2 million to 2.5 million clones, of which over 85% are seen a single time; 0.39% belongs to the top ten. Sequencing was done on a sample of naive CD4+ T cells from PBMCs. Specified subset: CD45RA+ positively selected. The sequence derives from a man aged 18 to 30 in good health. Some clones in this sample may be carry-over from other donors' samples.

CDR3 in amino acids: CASRRSYEQYF. DNA of the CDR3: TGTGCCAGTCGCAGATCCTACGAGCAGTACTTC. J is TRBJ2-7 and V is TRBV2; no reliable D call. Germline CDR1 SNHLY, CDR2 FYNNEI. The germline V and J ends were trimmed by 9 bases and 1 base, with 7 bases remaining between them. The CDR3 sequence is 11 residues long.